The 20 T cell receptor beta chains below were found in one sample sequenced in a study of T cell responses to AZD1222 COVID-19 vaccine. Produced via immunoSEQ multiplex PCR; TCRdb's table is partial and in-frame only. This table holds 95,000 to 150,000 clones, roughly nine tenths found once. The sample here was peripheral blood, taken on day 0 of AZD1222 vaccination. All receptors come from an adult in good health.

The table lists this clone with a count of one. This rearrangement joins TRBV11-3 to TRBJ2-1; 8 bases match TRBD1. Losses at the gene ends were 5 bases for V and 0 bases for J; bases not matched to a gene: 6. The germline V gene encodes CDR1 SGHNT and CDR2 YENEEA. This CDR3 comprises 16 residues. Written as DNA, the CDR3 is TGTGCCAGCAGCCCCCCTGACAGGGGCTCCTACAATGAGCAGTTCTTC. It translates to CASSPPDRGSYNEQFF.

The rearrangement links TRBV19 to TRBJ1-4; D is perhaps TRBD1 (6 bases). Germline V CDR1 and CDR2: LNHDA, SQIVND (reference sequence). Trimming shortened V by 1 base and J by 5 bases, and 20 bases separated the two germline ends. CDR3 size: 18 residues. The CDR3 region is CASSIVRGFKGTNEKLFF. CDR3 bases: TGTGCCAGTAGTATAGTTAGGGGTTTTAAGGGGACAAATGAAAAACTGTTTTTT.

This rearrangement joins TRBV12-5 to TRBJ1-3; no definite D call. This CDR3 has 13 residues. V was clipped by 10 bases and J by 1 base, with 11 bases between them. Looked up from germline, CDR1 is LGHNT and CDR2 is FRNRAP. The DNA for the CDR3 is TGTGCTACCGCCGTGGAGTCTGGAAACACCATATATTTT. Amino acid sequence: CATAVESGNTIYF.

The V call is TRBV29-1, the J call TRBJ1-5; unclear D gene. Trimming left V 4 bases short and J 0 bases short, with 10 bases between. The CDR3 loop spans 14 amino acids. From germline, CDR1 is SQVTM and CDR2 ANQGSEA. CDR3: CSVAPTNSNQPQHF. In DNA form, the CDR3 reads TGCAGCGTTGCTCCTACAAATAGCAATCAGCCCCAGCATTTT.

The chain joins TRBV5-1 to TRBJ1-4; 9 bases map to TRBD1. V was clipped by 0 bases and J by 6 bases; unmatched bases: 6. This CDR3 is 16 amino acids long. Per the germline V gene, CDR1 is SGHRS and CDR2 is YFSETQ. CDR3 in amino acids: CASSLGPGQGDEKLFF. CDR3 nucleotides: TGCGCCAGCAGCTTGGGACCGGGACAGGGCGATGAAAAACTGTTTTTT.

The CDR3 nucleotides are TGTGCCAGCAGCTTAGTACCAGGGGGCGTCTACACTAATGAAAAACTGTTTTTT. This codes for CASSLVPGGVYTNEKLFF. The chain combines TRBV7-2 with TRBJ1-4, with TRBD1 matching 8 bases. Germline CDR1 and CDR2: SGHTA and FQGNSA. This CDR3 has 18 amino acids. V dropped 1 base and J dropped 2; count of bases not matched to a gene: 9.

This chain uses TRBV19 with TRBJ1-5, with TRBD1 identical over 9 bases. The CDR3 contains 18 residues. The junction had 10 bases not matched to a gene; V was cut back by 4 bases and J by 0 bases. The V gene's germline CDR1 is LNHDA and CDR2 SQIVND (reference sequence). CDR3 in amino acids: CASSKGTGPPYSNQPQHF. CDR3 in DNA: TGTGCCAGTAGTAAGGGGACAGGGCCTCCATATAGCAATCAGCCCCAGCATTTT.

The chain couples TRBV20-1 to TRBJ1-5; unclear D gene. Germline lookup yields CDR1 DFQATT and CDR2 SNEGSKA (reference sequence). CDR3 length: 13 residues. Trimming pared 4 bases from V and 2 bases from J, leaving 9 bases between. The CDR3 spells CSATDRGNQPQHF. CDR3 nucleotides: TGCAGTGCTACTGATAGGGGCAATCAGCCCCAGCATTTT.

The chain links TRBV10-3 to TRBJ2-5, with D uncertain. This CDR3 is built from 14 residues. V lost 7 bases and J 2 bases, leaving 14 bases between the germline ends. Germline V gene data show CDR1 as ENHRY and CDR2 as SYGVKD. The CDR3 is CAINPGRRQETQYF. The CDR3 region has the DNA TGTGCCATCAACCCTGGACGGCGACAAGAGACCCAGTACTTC.

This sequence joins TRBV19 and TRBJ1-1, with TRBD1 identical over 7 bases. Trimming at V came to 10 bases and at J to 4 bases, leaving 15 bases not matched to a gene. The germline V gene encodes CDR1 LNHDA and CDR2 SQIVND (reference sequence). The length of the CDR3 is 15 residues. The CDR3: CAISGNRGFGTEAFF. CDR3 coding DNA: TGTGCCATCTCGGGCAACAGGGGTTTTGGCACTGAAGCTTTCTTT.

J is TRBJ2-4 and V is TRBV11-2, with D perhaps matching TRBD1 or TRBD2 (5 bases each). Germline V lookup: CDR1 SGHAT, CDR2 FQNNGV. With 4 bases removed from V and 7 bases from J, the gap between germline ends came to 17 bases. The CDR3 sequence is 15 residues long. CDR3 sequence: CASSSAMGVGNIQYF. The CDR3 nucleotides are TGTGCCAGCAGCTCCGCGATGGGGGTGGGGAACATTCAGTACTTC.

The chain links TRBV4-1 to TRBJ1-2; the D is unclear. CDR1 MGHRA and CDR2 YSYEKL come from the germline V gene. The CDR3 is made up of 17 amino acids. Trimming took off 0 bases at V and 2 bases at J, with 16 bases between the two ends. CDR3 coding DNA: TGCGCCAGCAGCCAAGATAGGCCAGGCGCCCTCAACTATGGCTACACCTTC. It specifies CASSQDRPGALNYGYTF.

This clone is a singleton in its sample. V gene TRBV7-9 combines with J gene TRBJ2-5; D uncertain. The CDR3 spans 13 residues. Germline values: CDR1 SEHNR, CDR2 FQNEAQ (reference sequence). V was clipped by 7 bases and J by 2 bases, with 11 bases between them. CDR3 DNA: TGTGCCAGCACCCTAGACATTCAAGAGACCCAGTACTTC. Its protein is CASTLDIQETQYF.

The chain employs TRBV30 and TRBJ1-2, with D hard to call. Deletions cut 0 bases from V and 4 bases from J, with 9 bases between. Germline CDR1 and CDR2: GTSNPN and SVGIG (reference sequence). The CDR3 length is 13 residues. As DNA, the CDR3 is TGTGCCTGGAGTGTACAGACAAGCTATGGCTACACCTTC. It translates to CAWSVQTSYGYTF.

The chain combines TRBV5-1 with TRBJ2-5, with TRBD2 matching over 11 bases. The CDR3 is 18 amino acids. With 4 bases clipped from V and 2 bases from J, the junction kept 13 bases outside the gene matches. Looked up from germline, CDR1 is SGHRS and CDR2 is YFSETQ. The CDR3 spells CASSPGLAGNAKQETQYF. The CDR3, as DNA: TGCGCCAGCAGCCCCGGACTAGCGGGCAACGCAAAACAAGAGACCCAGTACTTC.

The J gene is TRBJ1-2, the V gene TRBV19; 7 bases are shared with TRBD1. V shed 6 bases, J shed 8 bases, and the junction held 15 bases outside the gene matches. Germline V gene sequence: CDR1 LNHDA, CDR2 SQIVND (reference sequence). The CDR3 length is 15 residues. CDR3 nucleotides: TGTGCCAGTAGGAGACACCAGGGGGAAGGGTGGGGCTACACCTTC. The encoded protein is CASRRHQGEGWGYTF.

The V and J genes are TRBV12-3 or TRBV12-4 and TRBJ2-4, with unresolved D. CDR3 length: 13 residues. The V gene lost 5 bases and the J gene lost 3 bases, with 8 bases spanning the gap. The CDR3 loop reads CASSPGGKNIQYF. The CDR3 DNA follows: TGTGCCAGCAGTCCCGGTGGCAAAAACATTCAGTACTTC.

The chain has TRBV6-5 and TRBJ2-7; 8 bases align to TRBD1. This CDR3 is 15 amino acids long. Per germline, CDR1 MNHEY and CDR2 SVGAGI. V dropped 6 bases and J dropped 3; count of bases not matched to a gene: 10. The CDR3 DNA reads TGTGCCAGCAGGTCCTACAGGGGGGTCTTCTACGAGCAGTACGTC. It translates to CASRSYRGVFYEQYV.

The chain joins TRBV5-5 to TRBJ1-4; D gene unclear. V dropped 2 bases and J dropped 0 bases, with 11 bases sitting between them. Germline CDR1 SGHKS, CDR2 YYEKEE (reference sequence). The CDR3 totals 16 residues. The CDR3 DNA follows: TGTGCCAGCAGCTTACGAAGCTTTTCAACTAATGAAAAACTGTTTTTT. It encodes CASSLRSFSTNEKLFF.

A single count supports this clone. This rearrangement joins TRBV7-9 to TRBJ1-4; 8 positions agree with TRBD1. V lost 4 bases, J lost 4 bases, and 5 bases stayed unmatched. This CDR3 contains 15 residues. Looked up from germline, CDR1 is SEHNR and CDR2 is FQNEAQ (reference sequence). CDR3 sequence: CASSSGQGDNEKLFF. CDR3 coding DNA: TGTGCCAGCAGCTCCGGACAGGGCGATAATGAAAAACTGTTTTTT.